The 21 T cell receptor beta chains below come from one sample, sequenced in a study of TIL therapy for anti-PD-1-resistant metastatic lung cancer. The immunoSEQ assay was v3. Profiling relied on immunoSEQ multiplex PCR, and the TCRdb table lists in-frame clones only, not all of them. Of under 65,000 clones in the sample, around four fifths are singletons; the top ten hold less than 3.5%. The time point is: pre-treatment sample, taken before nivolumab and TIL therapy. The sample here was blood, taken at baseline. The receptors were sampled from a person aged 25 to 85 with non-small cell lung cancer.

The chain is built from TRBV18 and TRBJ1-4; 9 nucleotides agree with TRBD1. The CDR3 spans 14 residues. The V segment lost 3 bases and the J segment 8 bases; nucleotides outside the gene matches: 4. Germline loops: CDR1 KGHSH, CDR2 LQKENI. The CDR3 DNA follows: TGTGCCAGCTCACCTACAGGGGGCGGAGAAAAACTGTTTTTT. Protein product: CASSPTGGGEKLFF.

The V and J genes are TRBV2 and TRBJ1-3, with D unclear. There are 13 residues in the CDR3. Trimming shortened V by 11 bases and J by 5 bases, and 16 bases separated the two germline ends. Germline CDR1 SNHLY, CDR2 FYNNEI. The CDR3 DNA reads as TGTGCCGCCCAAGGGAACGGTAGAAACACCATATATTTT. The encoded protein is CAAQGNGRNTIYF.

The chain recombines TRBV4-1 with TRBJ2-1; TRBD1 or TRBD2 may be the D gene (5 bases each). Germline V lookup: CDR1 MGHRA, CDR2 YSYEKL. With 1 base removed from V and 6 bases from J, the gap between germline ends came to 13 bases. CDR3 size: 15 residues. DNA of the CDR3: TGCGCCAGCAGCCAAGGCCATTCTGGGGGCAATGAGCAGTTCTTC. Encoded protein: CASSQGHSGGNEQFF.

The rearrangement joins TRBV5-6 to TRBJ1-2; 7 bases align to TRBD1. The V gene end was trimmed by 2 bases and the J gene end by 7 bases; junction bases not matched to a gene: 5. Per germline, CDR1 SGHDT and CDR2 YYEEEE. This CDR3 contains 13 residues. Here the CDR3 DNA reads TGTGCCAGCAGCTTACGACAGGGCGGTGGCTACACCTTC. Its translation: CASSLRQGGGYTF.

This clone has more than one count but fewer than ten. V and J are TRBV19 and TRBJ2-1, with TRBD2 matching over 13 bases. Germline-derived CDR1 and CDR2 are LNHDA and SQIVND (reference sequence). This CDR3 is 17 amino acids long. The V and J ends lost 6 bases and 7 bases, in that order; junction bases with no gene match: 12. Here the CDR3 reads CASSSGLAGAWGNEQFF. The CDR3, as DNA: TGTGCCAGTAGCTCCGGACTAGCGGGGGCCTGGGGGAATGAGCAGTTCTTC.

This clone was seen once. The rearrangement links TRBV28 to TRBJ2-1; TRBD2 aligns across 9 bases. Trimming at V came to 11 bases and at J to 4 bases, leaving 6 bases not matched to a gene. Germline lookup yields CDR1 MDHEN and CDR2 SYDVKM. The CDR3 covers 13 residues. The CDR3 here is CAAGLAQYNEQFF. Written as DNA, the CDR3 is TGTGCCGCGGGACTAGCACAATACAATGAGCAGTTCTTC.

This CDR3 is CASSRTGAGSEKLFF. For the CDR3, the DNA is TGTGCCAGCAGCCGAACAGGGGCTGGAAGCGAAAAACTGTTTTTT. The chain has TRBV6-5 and TRBJ1-4; 7 bases fit TRBD1. Germline V gives CDR1 MNHEY, CDR2 SVGAGI. This CDR3 spans 15 amino acids. Trimming took 6 bases from V and 8 from J; bases not matched to a gene: 12.

The V gene is TRBV5-1, the J gene TRBJ2-6; D possibly corresponds to TRBD1 (5 bases). The CDR3 has 15 amino acids. Between the trimmed V and J ends, which lost 4 bases and 4 bases, there was a span of 12 bases. CDR1 is SGHRS and CDR2 is YFSETQ in the germline V gene. The chain's CDR3 is CASSLDSSGANVLTF. The CDR3 DNA reads as TGCGCCAGCAGCCTCGACAGTTCCGGGGCCAACGTCCTGACTTTC.

V and J are TRBV19 and TRBJ1-5, with TRBD1 matching over 9 bases. Germline loops: CDR1 LNHDA, CDR2 SQIVND (reference sequence). The CDR3 loop spans 14 amino acids. V lost 7 bases to trimming and J lost 5 bases; unmatched junction nucleotides: 6. As DNA, the CDR3 is TGTGCCAGTACCCCGGGACAGGGACATCAGCCCCAGCATTTT. Its translation is CASTPGQGHQPQHF.

V is TRBV20-1 and J is TRBJ2-5, with unresolved D. Trimming stripped 3 bases from V and 5 bases from J, with 10 bases between. There are 12 residues in the CDR3. Germline V CDR1 and CDR2: DFQATT, SNEGSKA (reference sequence). This chain's CDR3 is CSASTSGETQYF. CDR3 bases: TGCAGTGCTAGTACTTCCGGGGAGACCCAGTACTTC.

J is TRBJ2-7 and V is TRBV30, with TRBD2 as a possible D gene (6 bases). CDR3 size: 15 residues. Trimming removed 4 bases from V and 3 bases from J, with 19 bases in between. The germline V gene has CDR1 GTSNPN and CDR2 SVGIG (reference sequence). The CDR3 DNA reads TGTGCCTGGACTGTCCCCGGGCCCGGGAGCTACGAGCAGTACTTC. Encoded protein: CAWTVPGPGSYEQYF.

The V call is TRBV15, the J call TRBJ1-1; 8 positions match TRBD1. With V trimmed by 6 bases and J by 5 bases, 5 bases remained unmatched. CDR1 is LNHNV and CDR2 is YYDKDF in the germline V gene (reference sequence). The CDR3 loop spans 13 amino acids. CDR3 loop: CATSKTGETEAFF. CDR3 sequence (DNA): TGTGCCACCAGTAAGACAGGGGAAACTGAAGCTTTCTTT.

In its sample, this clone was seen a few times. V usage is TRBV6-6 and J usage is TRBJ2-7, with TRBD2 matching over 8 bases. CDR1 and CDR2 from the germline V gene are MNHNY and SVGAGI (reference sequence). J lost 0 bases, V lost 8 bases, and 3 bases had no gene match. The CDR3 length is 13 residues. The DNA for the CDR3 is TGTGCCAGCCAGCGGGAGTTCTCCTACGAGCAGTACTTC. It is translated as CASQREFSYEQYF.

The chain joins TRBV7-3 to TRBJ2-2, with TRBD1 matching 9 bases. This CDR3 contains 15 residues. Germline V CDR1 and CDR2: SGHTA, FQGTGA. Trimming removed 5 bases from V and 5 bases from J; junction bases left unmatched: 6. CDR3 loop: CASSPGTGRTGELFF. The CDR3 nucleotides are TGTGCCAGCAGCCCCGGGACAGGGAGGACCGGGGAGCTGTTTTTT.

The chain recombines TRBV11-2 with TRBJ2-1; 8 bases match TRBD2. V shed 5 bases, J shed 0 bases, and the junction held 3 bases outside the gene matches. CDR3 size: 15 residues. Germline CDR1 reads SGHAT; CDR2 reads FQNNGV. DNA of the CDR3: TGTGCCAGCAGCGATCTAGCGGGCTCCTACAATGAGCAGTTCTTC. Its protein is CASSDLAGSYNEQFF.

V is TRBV19 and J is TRBJ1-4, with D possibly matching TRBD1 (5 bases). The CDR3 consists of 15 residues. The V gene's germline CDR1 is LNHDA and CDR2 SQIVND (reference sequence). V lost 7 bases and J lost 10, with 22 bases in between. CDR3: CASTTGRVSLPKLFF. As DNA, the CDR3 is TGTGCCAGTACCACGGGCAGGGTTTCCTTGCCAAAACTGTTTTTT.

This clone was found a few times. The chain is built from TRBV7-8 and TRBJ1-5; D not resolved. Trimming took off 1 base at V and 9 bases at J, with 25 bases between the two ends. The CDR3 extends over 18 amino acids. Germline values: CDR1 SGHVS, CDR2 FQNEAQ. The CDR3 region has the DNA TGTGCCAGCAGCTTAGGGGTCCCGCTAGGTGGCCGCGTTTTGCCCCAGCATTTT. Residues: CASSLGVPLGGRVLPQHF.

This clone was counted a few times. The chain is built from TRBV5-1 and TRBJ2-1, with 9 bases matching TRBD1. CDR3 length: 15 amino acids. V shed 2 bases, J shed 5 bases, and the junction held 5 bases outside the gene matches. CDR1 is SGHRS and CDR2 is YFSETQ in the germline V gene. This CDR3 is CASSFIQGADNEQFF. DNA of the CDR3: TGCGCCAGCAGCTTCATACAGGGGGCTGACAATGAGCAGTTCTTC.

The sample holds a few counts of this clone. V and J are TRBV12-5 and TRBJ2-2, with TRBD2 matching over 7 bases. Germline lookup yields CDR1 LGHNT and CDR2 FRNRAP. V lost 2 bases to trimming and J lost 7 bases; unmatched junction nucleotides: 13. The CDR3 totals 17 residues. The CDR3 spells CASGLSGLGRKNGELFF. CDR3 nucleotides: TGTGCTAGTGGTTTGAGCGGACTAGGAAGGAAAAACGGGGAGCTGTTTTTT.

A single count supports this clone. This chain joins TRBV7-2 and TRBJ2-5; D is perhaps TRBD2 (5 bases). Between the trimmed V and J ends, which lost 5 bases and 3 bases, there was a span of 13 bases. Germline loops: CDR1 SGHTA, CDR2 FQGNSA. This CDR3 has 14 amino acids. The CDR3 loop reads CASSPSGVEETQYF. DNA of the CDR3: TGTGCCAGCAGCCCGAGCGGAGTAGAAGAGACCCAGTACTTC.

This clone was recorded once. The chain has TRBV6-5 and TRBJ1-1; 9 bases are a match to TRBD1. The CDR3 has 14 residues. Looked up from germline, CDR1 is MNHEY and CDR2 is SVGAGI. V shed 4 bases and J 3 bases; nucleotides not matched to a gene: 3. The CDR3 reads CASSSGQGHTEAFF. In nucleotides, the CDR3 is TGTGCCAGCAGTTCGGGACAGGGCCACACTGAAGCTTTCTTT.